This TCR beta chain was sequenced in a study of CD8 T cells in Susac syndrome. Negative isolation yielded CD8+ and CD4+ T cells; FACS enriched TEMRA cells. The RNA, about 0.45 to 1 ug, was put through reverse transcription using random hexamers. TCRdb reprocessed the immunoSEQ multiplex PCR reads with MiXCR, giving one entry per CDR3 protein. The sample carries about 110,000 distinct CDR3 sequences, roughly 94% recorded once. The sequenced sample consisted of CD8+ T cells from PBMCs. The receptor was isolated from a human donor with Susac syndrome.

CDR3 coding DNA: TGTGCCAGCAGCTTGAAAGCGGGGGGCGTCGCGAACACCGGGGAGCTGTTTTTT. Protein: CASSLKAGGVANTGELFF. The chain employs TRBV5-4 and TRBJ2-2, with 9 bases matching TRBD2. Germline assignment: CDR1 SGHNT and CDR2 YYREEE (reference sequence). The CDR3 runs 18 residues. V was pared by 1 base and J by 0 bases, with 7 bases of the junction left unmatched.